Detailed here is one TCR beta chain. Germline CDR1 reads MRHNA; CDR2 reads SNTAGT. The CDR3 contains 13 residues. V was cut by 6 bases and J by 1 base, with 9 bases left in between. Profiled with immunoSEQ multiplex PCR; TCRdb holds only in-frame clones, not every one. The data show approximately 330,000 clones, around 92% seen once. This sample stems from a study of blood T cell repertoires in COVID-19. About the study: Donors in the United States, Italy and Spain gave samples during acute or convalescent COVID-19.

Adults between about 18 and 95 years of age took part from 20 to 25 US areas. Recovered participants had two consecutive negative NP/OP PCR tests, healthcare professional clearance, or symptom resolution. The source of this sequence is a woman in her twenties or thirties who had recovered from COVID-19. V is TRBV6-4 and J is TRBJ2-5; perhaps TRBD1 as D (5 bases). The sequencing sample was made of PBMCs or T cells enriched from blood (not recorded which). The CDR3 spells CASSPTGQETQYF. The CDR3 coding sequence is TGTGCCAGCAGCCCAACAGGCCAAGAGACCCAGTACTTC.